The next 17 T cell receptor beta chains were all read from a single sample in a study of blood T cell repertoires in COVID-19. TCRdb keeps only in-frame clones here, not all; method: immunoSEQ multiplex PCR. Among 300,000 to 400,000 clones listed, 87% were seen once. Source material: peripheral blood. The receptors shown here come from a woman aged 60-75 years with COVID-19, enrolled during active disease.

The chain employs TRBV9 and TRBJ1-3; no definite D call. V lost 2 bases to trimming and J lost 8 bases, with 17 bases between them. The CDR3 covers 15 residues. Per the germline V gene, CDR1 is SGDLS and CDR2 is YYNGEE. This CDR3 is CASSVYSQNLDTIYF. CDR3 DNA sequence: TGTGCCAGCAGCGTGTACAGTCAGAATTTGGACACCATATATTTT.

The chain recombines TRBV6-2 or TRBV6-3 with TRBJ2-5; unclear D gene. In germline, CDR1 is MNHEY, CDR2 SVGEGT. Trimming removed 4 bases from V and 5 bases from J, with 14 bases in between. This CDR3 is built from 14 residues. DNA of the CDR3: TGTGCCAGCAGTTCTTACCTGACGCGGGAGACCCAGTACTTC. It specifies CASSSYLTRETQYF.

V gene TRBV19 combines with J gene TRBJ1-2; possible D gene TRBD1, 6 bases. The CDR3 contains 14 residues. Germline V gene data show CDR1 as LNHDA and CDR2 as SQIVND (reference sequence). The V end lost 7 bases, the J end lost 4 bases, and 16 bases lay between the germline ends. The CDR3 sequence is CASNKGDKTYGYTF. The CDR3 DNA reads TGTGCCAGTAACAAAGGGGACAAAACCTATGGCTACACCTTC.

This sequence joins TRBV18 and TRBJ1-4; D unresolved. Germline values: CDR1 KGHSH, CDR2 LQKENI. This CDR3 comprises 17 residues. Trimming took 0 bases from V and 4 from J, leaving 15 bases between them. CDR3: CASSPPGWGGGNEKLFF. CDR3 bases: TGTGCCAGCTCACCACCGGGGTGGGGAGGTGGTAATGAAAAACTGTTTTTT.

The chain combines TRBV2 with TRBJ1-1; D is uncertain. The V end lost 6 bases, the J end lost 0 bases, and 8 bases lay between the germline ends. Germline lookup yields CDR1 SNHLY and CDR2 FYNNEI. There are 13 residues in the CDR3. The CDR3 region is CASRPQMNTEAFF. DNA for the CDR3: TGTGCCAGCAGGCCACAAATGAACACTGAAGCTTTCTTT.

This chain links TRBV13 with TRBJ1-1; D remains ambiguous. The V and J ends lost 3 bases and 1 base respectively, with 6 bases between them. This CDR3 is 13 amino acids long. CDR1 is PRHDT, CDR2 FYEKMQ, per germline (reference sequence). CDR3 bases: TGTGCCAGCAGCTTGAACAGGAACACTGAAGCTTTCTTT. Protein: CASSLNRNTEAFF.

The genes are TRBV24-1 and TRBJ2-3; weak D call: TRBD2 (6 bases). V lost 3 bases and J lost 7, with 10 bases in between. There are 13 residues in the CDR3. Germline CDR1 and CDR2: KGHDR and SFDVKD. CDR3 sequence reads: CATSDAGRNTQYF. The DNA of the CDR3 is TGTGCCACCAGTGATGCGGGACGGAATACGCAGTATTTT.

V usage is TRBV6-6 and J usage is TRBJ2-1; 8 bases are a match to TRBD1. The germline gives CDR1 MNHNY, CDR2 SVGAGI (reference sequence). J gave up 3 bases and V 0 bases, and 1 base lay outside the gene matches. The CDR3 consists of 15 residues. The CDR3 region has the DNA TGTGCCAGCAGTTACTCAGGACAGGGCTACAATGAGCAGTTCTTC. This gives the protein CASSYSGQGYNEQFF.

This sequence joins TRBV10-3 and TRBJ2-2; the D is unclear. The CDR3 consists of 12 residues. CDR1 is ENHRY, CDR2 SYGVKD, per germline. Trimming took 3 bases from V and 5 from J, leaving 4 bases between them. The chain's CDR3 is CAISDGTGELFF. For the CDR3, the DNA is TGTGCCATCAGTGACGGGACCGGGGAGCTGTTTTTT.

Concerning this clone: Other DNA sequences in this specimen translate into the identical CDR3. J is TRBJ2-3 and V is TRBV9; possibly TRBD1 for D (5 bases). V was pared by 0 bases and J by 4 bases, with 6 bases between. Germline lookup yields CDR1 SGDLS and CDR2 YYNGEE. CDR3 length: 13 amino acids. The CDR3 DNA reads TGTGCCAGCAGCGTAGGGGGCCCAGATACGCAGTATTTT. Amino acids: CASSVGGPDTQYF.

The V gene is TRBV4-1, the J gene TRBJ2-1, with 7 bases fitting TRBD1. Trimming cost V 4 bases and J 4 bases; bases outside gene matches: 10. CDR3 length equals 16 residues. Germline lookup yields CDR1 MGHRA and CDR2 YSYEKL. The DNA of the CDR3 is TGCGCCAGCAGCCCTTACAGGGGACAACGATACAATGAGCAGTTCTTC. As protein: CASSPYRGQRYNEQFF.

The rearrangement links TRBV11-2 to TRBJ1-2, with 8 positions matching TRBD1. The V gene end was trimmed by 5 bases and the J gene end by 6 bases; junction bases not matched to a gene: 8. The CDR3 spans 14 residues. In germline, CDR1 is SGHAT, CDR2 FQNNGV. The CDR3 here is CASSGQGHLDGYTF. The CDR3 region has the DNA TGTGCCAGCAGCGGACAGGGACATTTGGATGGCTACACCTTC.

The chain is built from TRBV5-1 and TRBJ1-1; D call uncertain. Germline lookup yields CDR1 SGHRS and CDR2 YFSETQ. Trimming removed 0 bases at V and 0 bases at J, with 3 bases between. The CDR3 extends over 13 amino acids. The CDR3 reads CASSLVVNTEAFF. The CDR3 nucleotides are TGCGCCAGCAGCTTGGTAGTGAACACTGAAGCTTTCTTT.

This chain links TRBV19 with TRBJ2-1, with a possible D match to TRBD2 (7 bases). Germline-derived CDR1 and CDR2 are LNHDA and SQIVND (reference sequence). This CDR3 spans 15 amino acids. Trimming stripped 3 bases from V and 5 bases from J, with 14 bases between. The CDR3 coding sequence is TGTGCCAGTAGTATGAGGGGGGGAGTGAACAATGAGCAGTTCTTC. This gives the protein CASSMRGGVNNEQFF. Full variable domain (remainder filled in from reference TRBV19 and TRBJ2-1): DGGITQSPKYLFRKEGQNVTLSCEQNLNHDAMYWYRQDPGQGLRLIYYSQIVNDFQKGDIAEGYSVSREKKESFPLTVTSAQKNPTAFYLCASSMRGGVNNEQFFGPGTRLTVL.

The chain carries TRBV19 and TRBJ1-1, with 9 bases that match TRBD1. The germline V gene has CDR1 LNHDA and CDR2 SQIVND (reference sequence). Trimming removed 6 bases from V and 0 bases from J; junction bases left unmatched: 20. The CDR3 contains 20 residues. The CDR3: CASRRTGDSFARVMNTEAFF. The CDR3 nucleotides are TGTGCCAGTAGGAGGACAGGGGATAGCTTCGCCCGAGTGATGAACACTGAAGCTTTCTTT.

This clone has a single count. The V call is TRBV19, the J call TRBJ2-7; a possible D gene is TRBD1 (7 bases). This CDR3 contains 14 residues. V shed 7 bases and J shed 5 bases, with 18 bases lying between them. Germline CDR1 reads LNHDA; CDR2 reads SQIVND (reference sequence). The CDR3 sequence: CASKRRQGLDEQYF. In DNA, the CDR3 is TGTGCCAGTAAAAGGAGACAGGGACTCGACGAGCAGTACTTC.

This clone showed up just once. The chain uses TRBV28 and TRBJ2-5, with a tentative D call TRBD2 (6 bases). Germline V lookup: CDR1 MDHEN, CDR2 SYDVKM. V lost 5 bases and J 5 bases, leaving 12 bases between the germline ends. The CDR3 is made up of 13 amino acids. The CDR3 DNA follows: TGTGCCAGCAGTCCGTTAGGAGGGGAGACCCAGTACTTC. It is translated as CASSPLGGETQYF.